The next 18 T cell receptor beta chains were all read from a single sample in a study of CD8+CD57+ T cells in acquired aplastic anemia. Patients chosen for sequencing had CD8+CD57+ cells that had expanded, as shown by flow cytometry. TCR beta VDJ and CDR3 profiles were obtained from a genomic DNA template. TCRdb ran MiXCR on the reads and lists one entry per CDR3 protein. This sample carries about 40,000 distinct CDR3 sequences, about 63% of them seen once, and the ten largest clones take 59%. What was sequenced was sorted CD4+, CD8+, or CD8+CD57+ T cells (not recorded which) from PBMCs. The receptors shown here come from a human donor with aplastic anemia.

The chain is built from TRBV11-2 and TRBJ2-5; no reliable D call. CDR1 and CDR2 from the germline V gene are SGHAT and FQNNGV. The CDR3 spans 13 residues. Trimming stripped 4 bases from V and 4 bases from J, with 10 bases between. The CDR3 sequence: CASSSPPRETQYF. The CDR3, as DNA: TGTGCCAGCAGCTCACCCCCCCGAGAGACCCAGTACTTC.

At least ten counts were recorded for this clonotype. The chain joins TRBV20-1 to TRBJ1-5; D might be TRBD1 (6 bases). The germline V and J ends were trimmed by 2 bases and 4 bases, with 18 bases remaining between them. The CDR3 runs to 16 residues. Germline lookup yields CDR1 DFQATT and CDR2 SNEGSKA (reference sequence). The DNA for the CDR3 is TGCAGTGCTAGAATTGCTGGACAGCAGTTAAATCAGCCCCAGCATTTT. Encoded protein: CSARIAGQQLNQPQHF.

This sequence joins TRBV7-9 and TRBJ2-5, with D hard to call. The CDR3 loop spans 16 amino acids. Per germline, CDR1 SEHNR and CDR2 FQNEAQ (reference sequence). V shed 5 bases and J shed 1 base, with 17 bases lying between them. The CDR3 region has the DNA TGTGCCAGCAGCACCAATCTAATAGCCGCCCAAGAGACCCAGTACTTC. It codes for CASSTNLIAAQETQYF.

The chain joins TRBV6-1 to TRBJ1-2; D remains unclear. CDR1 MNHNS and CDR2 SASEGT come from the germline V gene. The CDR3 has 12 amino acids. V lost 7 bases and J 2 bases, leaving 8 bases between the germline ends. The CDR3 loop reads CASMAHNYGYTF. As DNA, the CDR3 is TGTGCCAGCATGGCCCACAACTATGGCTACACCTTC.

This rearrangement joins TRBV19 to TRBJ1-2; tentative D call: TRBD1 (5 bases). This CDR3 has 15 amino acids. Germline assignment: CDR1 LNHDA and CDR2 SQIVND (reference sequence). Trimming pared 6 bases from V and 2 bases from J, leaving 16 bases between. The CDR3: CASSRSLGDNYGYTF. In DNA, the CDR3 is TGTGCCAGTAGCCGTTCCTTGGGGGACAACTATGGCTACACCTTC.

This clonotype was recorded at least ten times. This CDR3 is CSARIGDRDVGEQFF. Written as DNA, the CDR3 is TGCAGTGCTAGAATTGGAGACAGGGACGTCGGTGAGCAGTTCTTC. J is TRBJ2-1 and V is TRBV20-1; 7 bases are a match to TRBD1. Germline CDR1 reads DFQATT; CDR2 reads SNEGSKA (reference sequence). The CDR3 runs to 15 residues. Trimming at V came to 2 bases and at J to 9 bases, leaving 13 bases not matched to a gene.

The rearrangement joins TRBV9 to TRBJ2-3; D is undetermined. The V gene's germline CDR1 is SGDLS and CDR2 YYNGEE. V shed 1 base and J shed 2 bases, with 11 bases lying between them. CDR3 size: 15 residues. The CDR3 here is CASSVRQAVTDTQYF. The CDR3 region has the DNA TGTGCCAGCAGCGTACGGCAGGCAGTCACAGATACGCAGTATTTT.

This chain uses TRBV11-1 with TRBJ1-1; 8 bases match TRBD1. Germline V gives CDR1 SGHAT, CDR2 FQDESV (reference sequence). This CDR3 contains 16 residues. J gave up 5 bases and V 2 bases, and 10 bases lay outside the gene matches. CDR3 bases: TGTGCCAGCAGCTTATCTCAGGGGGCGCGCGGAACTGAAGCTTTCTTT. Amino acid sequence: CASSLSQGARGTEAFF.

At least ten counts were recorded for this clonotype. This chain connects TRBV27 to TRBJ2-5; tentatively, D is TRBD1 or TRBD2 (5 bases each). The CDR3 runs 17 residues. Deletions cut 6 bases from V and 1 base from J, with 21 bases between. Looked up from germline, CDR1 is MNHEY and CDR2 is SMNVEV (reference sequence). The CDR3 DNA reads as TGTGCCAGCAGAGGCCAGGGACGCGCGTATTCCCAAGAGACCCAGTACTTC. Its protein product is CASRGQGRAYSQETQYF.

The chain recombines TRBV2 with TRBJ2-7; TRBD1 matches 7 bases. V trimming: 4 bases; J trimming: 2 bases; junction bases outside the gene matches: 2. The CDR3 has 13 amino acids. Germline CDR1 and CDR2: SNHLY and FYNNEI. CDR3 amino acids: CASSGQGAYEQYF. The CDR3 region has the DNA TGTGCCAGCAGTGGACAGGGTGCCTACGAGCAGTACTTC.

In its sample, this clonotype was seen a few times. The rearrangement uses TRBV19 and TRBJ2-5; D may be TRBD1 (5 bases). The CDR3 is 13 amino acids. CDR1 is LNHDA and CDR2 is SQIVND in the germline V gene (reference sequence). With 5 bases removed from V and 4 bases from J, the gap between germline ends came to 11 bases. The DNA for the CDR3 is TGTGCCAGTAGTCTCCAGGGCGGAGAGACCCAGTACTTC. Translated, it gives CASSLQGGETQYF.

The chain employs TRBV5-6 and TRBJ2-3; D perhaps matches TRBD1 (7 bases). Germline CDR1 reads SGHDT; CDR2 reads YYEEEE. The V gene lost 0 bases and the J gene lost 5 bases, with 16 bases spanning the gap. The CDR3 length is 16 residues. CDR3 DNA: TGTGCCAGCAGCTTGGGAGTACGCAGGGGGGAAGATACGCAGTATTTT. Translated: CASSLGVRRGEDTQYF.

The sample holds many counts of this clonotype. The rearrangement links TRBV4-2 to TRBJ2-3, with a tentative D call TRBD2 (7 bases). This CDR3 region has 15 residues. Trimming cost V 0 bases and J 2 bases, with 9 bases left between them. The germline CDR1 and CDR2 sequences are LGHNA and YNFKEQ. The CDR3 loop is CASSQDGGPTDTQYF. The CDR3, as DNA: TGTGCCAGCAGCCAAGACGGGGGGCCCACAGATACGCAGTATTTT.

In its sample, this clonotype was seen many times. The rearrangement joins TRBV6-1 to TRBJ1-1; D remains unclear. The germline V and J ends were trimmed by 8 bases and 0 bases, with 10 bases remaining between them. Germline V CDR1 and CDR2: MNHNS, SASEGT. This CDR3 region has 13 residues. The CDR3 spells CASGESMNTEAFF. The CDR3 DNA reads as TGTGCCAGCGGCGAAAGCATGAACACTGAAGCTTTCTTT.

The chain joins TRBV7-8 to TRBJ1-6; D remains ambiguous. This CDR3 region has 16 residues. V lost 8 bases and J lost 0, with 14 bases in between. From germline, CDR1 is SGHVS and CDR2 FQNEAQ. The chain's CDR3 is CASAKGAHSYNSPLHF. CDR3 coding DNA: TGTGCCAGCGCCAAGGGCGCACACTCCTATAATTCACCCCTCCACTTT.

The chain recombines TRBV24-1 with TRBJ2-2, with TRBD1 identical over 10 bases. The CDR3 covers 16 residues. The germline CDR1 and CDR2 sequences are KGHDR and SFDVKD. V shed 0 bases, J shed 4 bases, and the junction held 1 base outside the gene matches. In DNA, the CDR3 is TGTGCCACCAGTGATTTGGGACAGGGGGGCACCGGGGAGCTGTTTTTT. Encoded protein: CATSDLGQGGTGELFF.

The table lists this clonotype with a few counts. The chain links TRBV2 to TRBJ1-6; D unresolved. CDR3 length: 15 residues. The ends were cut back, 1 base at V and 7 bases at J, with 11 bases in the middle. CDR1 SNHLY and CDR2 FYNNEI come from the germline V gene. CDR3 coding DNA: TGTGCCAGCAGTGAAGAGGCAGGTCCCAATTCACCCCTCCACTTT. This translates into CASSEEAGPNSPLHF.

This clonotype was counted a few times. The chain carries TRBV7-3 and TRBJ1-1; no firm D call. This CDR3 has 15 residues. Trimming took off 2 bases at V and 7 bases at J, with 17 bases between the two ends. CDR1 and CDR2 from the germline V gene are SGHTA and FQGTGA. The CDR3 sequence: CASSLSGGGQDEAFF. For the CDR3, the DNA is TGTGCCAGCAGCTTATCAGGCGGAGGGCAAGATGAAGCTTTCTTT.